The 17 T cell receptor beta chains presented below share a single source sample, sequenced in a study of T-cell reconstitution after alpha-beta-depleted transplantation in children. Preparation of the TCRbeta library used unique molecular identifiers. TCRdb reanalysed the PCR reads using MiXCR and keeps one entry per CDR3 protein. This sample has approximately 70,000 distinct CDR3 sequences, with roughly 4.9% found just once. This sample comprised PBMCs, mostly from graft donor cells, obtained 180 days after TCRalphabeta/CD19-depleted stem cell transplant. Source of these receptors: a boy less than two years old who had a stem cell transplant for acute myeloid leukemia, so the T cells may come from the graft donor.

This clonotype appeared many times. J is TRBJ2-7 and V is TRBV20-1; tentatively, D is TRBD1 (5 bases). Trimming cost V 0 bases and J 1 base, with 13 bases left between them. CDR3 length: 15 amino acids. Germline CDR1 and CDR2: DFQATT and SNEGSKA (reference sequence). CDR3 residues: CSARDYRGRSYEQYV. In DNA form, the CDR3 reads TGCAGTGCTAGAGATTATAGGGGCCGATCCTACGAGCAGTACGTC.

This clonotype was counted a few times. Just one base apart from a much larger clone, this may be a read error. This chain connects TRBV24-1 to TRBJ1-5; D is unclear. In germline, CDR1 is KGHDR, CDR2 SFDVKD. V lost 7 bases to trimming and J lost 2 bases, with 8 bases between them. This CDR3 has 13 amino acids. The CDR3 is CATSVGCNQPQHF. As DNA, the CDR3 is TGTGCCACCAGCGTAGGGTGCAATCAGCCCCAGCATTTT.

This clonotype was counted many times. This chain links TRBV6-2 or TRBV6-3 with TRBJ1-1; tentative D call: TRBD1 (6 bases). Trimming pared 7 bases from V and 4 bases from J, leaving 16 bases between. CDR1 and CDR2 from the germline V gene are MNHEY and SVGEGT. CDR3 length: 14 residues. The CDR3 here is CASTQTTGRTEAFF. CDR3 nucleotides: TGTGCCAGCACTCAAACGACAGGACGCACTGAAGCTTTCTTT.

The V gene is TRBV20-1, the J gene TRBJ2-3, with D possibly matching TRBD1 (5 bases). CDR1 is DFQATT and CDR2 is SNEGSKA in the germline V gene (reference sequence). CDR3 length: 14 residues. V lost 5 bases and J lost 4, with 16 bases in between. CDR3 region: CSALGLQDADTQYF. The CDR3 bases are TGCAGTGCTCTAGGGTTACAGGACGCAGATACGCAGTATTTT.

This clonotype appeared many times. The J gene is TRBJ2-5, the V gene TRBV5-1; 8 bases match TRBD1. CDR1 is SGHRS, CDR2 YFSETQ, per germline. This CDR3 contains 15 residues. After removal of 0 bases from V and 5 bases from J, the junction contained 6 bases not matched to a gene. The CDR3 spells CASSLAGGVGETQYF. CDR3 in DNA: TGCGCCAGCAGCTTGGCAGGGGGCGTCGGGGAGACCCAGTACTTC.

This clonotype was counted only a few times. V usage is TRBV6-2 or TRBV6-3 and J usage is TRBJ2-1, with 11 bases matching TRBD2. CDR1 and CDR2 from the germline V gene are MNHEY and SVGEGT. The CDR3 extends over 17 amino acids. V lost 0 bases, J lost 6 bases, and 7 bases stayed unmatched. The CDR3 region has the DNA TGTGCCAGCAGTTACTCGAAGACTAGCGGGGCGGCCAATGAGCAGTTCTTC. Its translation is CASSYSKTSGAANEQFF.

This clonotype was recorded at least ten times. This chain links TRBV7-6 with TRBJ2-7; D not resolved. Between the trimmed V and J ends, which lost 5 bases and 9 bases, there was a span of 11 bases. The CDR3 has 11 amino acids. Per the germline V gene, CDR1 is SGHVS and CDR2 is FNYEAQ. In DNA form, the CDR3 reads TGTGCCAGCAGCATAGGTGCAGTGCAGTACTTC. As protein: CASSIGAVQYF.

This clonotype was recorded at least ten times. This chain uses TRBV20-1 with TRBJ1-5, with unresolved D. CDR1 DFQATT and CDR2 SNEGSKA come from the germline V gene (reference sequence). There are 14 residues in the CDR3. V gave up 0 bases and J gave up 9 bases, with 15 bases separating them. CDR3 protein: CSARDLHGLSPQHF. The CDR3 region has the DNA TGCAGTGCTAGAGATCTTCACGGCCTATCGCCCCAGCATTTT.

This clonotype was picked up many times. The chain is built from TRBV29-1 and TRBJ2-5; D might be TRBD2 (7 bases). Germline CDR1 SQVTM, CDR2 ANQGSEA. V lost 4 bases, J lost 4 bases, and 19 bases lay in between. CDR3 size: 15 residues. CDR3 DNA sequence: TGCAGCGTTGGGGGACTAAGGACAGCTACAGAGACCCAGTACTTC. Its translation is CSVGGLRTATETQYF.

In its sample, this clonotype was seen many times. The chain uses TRBV19 and TRBJ1-2, with a possible D match to TRBD1 (5 bases). There are 12 residues in the CDR3. V was shortened by 7 bases and J by 4 bases, with 10 bases between the two germline ends. Germline V CDR1 and CDR2: LNHDA, SQIVND (reference sequence). Here the CDR3 DNA reads TGTGCCAGTACCACAGGAGCCTATGGCTACACCTTC. Protein: CASTTGAYGYTF.

This clonotype was seen ten or more times. V and J are TRBV5-5 and TRBJ2-6, with D perhaps assigned TRBD1 or TRBD2 (5 bases each). V gave up 1 base and J gave up 4 bases, with 12 bases separating them. Germline CDR1 and CDR2: SGHKS and YYEKEE (reference sequence). CDR3 size: 16 residues. CDR3 bases: TGTGCCAGCAGCTTGACAACTGGGACCGGGGCCAACGTCCTGACTTTC. Its translation: CASSLTTGTGANVLTF.

This clonotype was counted many times. The chain combines TRBV5-6 with TRBJ2-2; D ambiguous. The CDR3 sequence is 13 residues long. The germline V gene encodes CDR1 SGHDT and CDR2 YYEEEE. V lost 6 bases, J lost 6 bases, and 12 bases lay in between. The CDR3 DNA sequence: TGTGCCAGCAATTCTTTATACGCCGGGGAGCTGTTTTTT. It is translated as CASNSLYAGELFF.

This clonotype has just a few counts. As DNA, the CDR3 is TGTGCCAGCAGTTTGCTGCCCGGGACCGAGAATCAGCCCCAGCATTTT. It encodes CASSLLPGTENQPQHF. This chain uses TRBV28 with TRBJ1-5; tentative D call: TRBD1 (5 bases). Germline values: CDR1 MDHEN, CDR2 SYDVKM. V lost 3 bases and J 4 bases, leaving 16 bases between the germline ends. The CDR3 covers 16 residues.

This clonotype appeared many times. This chain joins TRBV24-1 and TRBJ1-2; 7 bases fit TRBD1. Germline-derived CDR1 and CDR2 are KGHDR and SFDVKD. The CDR3 spans 14 residues. Trimming removed 7 bases from V and 5 bases from J; junction bases left unmatched: 9. The CDR3 nucleotides read TGTGCCACCAGCCAATGGGGACAGTCTTATGGCTACACCTTC. Translation gives CATSQWGQSYGYTF.

There are many counts of this clonotype. The CDR3 spells CASSWNRRPQQFF. CDR3 coding DNA: TGCGCCAGCAGCTGGAACAGGAGGCCCCAGCAGTTCTTC. The V gene is TRBV5-1, the J gene TRBJ2-1, with D possibly called TRBD1 or TRBD2 (5 bases each). In germline, CDR1 is SGHRS, CDR2 YFSETQ. The V end lost 3 bases, the J end lost 11 bases, and 15 bases lay between the germline ends. The CDR3 extends over 13 amino acids.

This clonotype has ten or more counts. The genes are TRBV5-1 and TRBJ1-6, with D hard to call. V lost 7 bases and J 0 bases, leaving 11 bases between the germline ends. This CDR3 spans 15 amino acids. Germline V lookup: CDR1 SGHRS, CDR2 YFSETQ. CDR3 nucleotide sequence: TGCGCCAGCCGCGACGGAAGCTCCTATAATTCACCCCTCCACTTT. This gives the protein CASRDGSSYNSPLHF.

This clonotype was observed many times. The chain employs TRBV5-1 and TRBJ2-3, with D hard to call. Trimming left V 0 bases short and J 0 bases short, with 14 bases between. The CDR3 runs to 17 residues. Germline CDR1 is SGHRS and CDR2 is YFSETQ. The CDR3 nucleotides read TGCGCCAGCAGCTTGGACGCGGCTCTAATTAGCACAGATACGCAGTATTTT. The encoded protein is CASSLDAALISTDTQYF.